The 13 T cell receptor beta chains reported below all come from one sample, sequenced in a study of PD-1 blockade in classical Hodgkin lymphoma. Sequencing was performed with immunoSEQ multiplex PCR; in TCRdb, only in-frame clones are kept and a portion is missing. Among fewer than 35,000 clones, about 90% were seen once, and the ten largest hold around 0.3%. Specified time point: cycle 4 day 1 (C4D1), after about 6 weeks of nivolumab. Patients all relapsed after autologous stem cell transplantation, and there was variation in brentuximab vedotin exposure. With magnetic negative selection, CD4+ T cells were purified from PBMCs that had been thawed. The specimen comprised CD4+ T cells from blood, sampled before the fourth cycle of nivolumab. The receptors were sampled from a human donor with classical Hodgkin lymphoma.

This chain uses TRBV7-9 with TRBJ2-6, with D possibly matching TRBD1 (6 bases). Germline loops: CDR1 SEHNR, CDR2 FQNEAQ (reference sequence). The V and J ends lost 6 bases and 1 base respectively, with 10 bases between them. The CDR3 has 15 residues. CDR3 protein: CASSHTGSGANVLTF. The CDR3, as DNA: TGTGCCAGCAGTCACACAGGGTCTGGGGCCAACGTCCTGACTTTC.

The chain recombines TRBV6-1 with TRBJ2-2; 8 bases are shared with TRBD2. J lost 0 bases, V lost 3 bases, and 9 bases had no gene match. This CDR3 region has 18 residues. CDR1 MNHNS and CDR2 SASEGT come from the germline V gene. The CDR3 DNA sequence: TGTGCCAGCAGTGAGTTGAGACTAGCGTCCTCGAACACCGGGGAGCTGTTTTTT. This codes for CASSELRLASSNTGELFF.

The rearrangement joins TRBV7-3 to TRBJ2-1; 7 bases line up with TRBD2. V was clipped by 6 bases and J by 1 base; unmatched bases: 6. The CDR3 loop spans 15 amino acids. CDR1 SGHTA and CDR2 FQGTGA come from the germline V gene. The CDR3 here is CASSPSGPSYNEQFF. In DNA form, the CDR3 reads TGTGCCAGCAGTCCTAGCGGCCCTTCCTACAATGAGCAGTTCTTC.

This clone has just one count. The chain joins TRBV11-2 to TRBJ1-4; tentatively, D is TRBD1 (5 bases). This CDR3 region has 13 residues. Trimming removed 0 bases from V and 7 bases from J, with 6 bases in between. Germline values: CDR1 SGHAT, CDR2 FQNNGV. DNA for the CDR3: TGTGCCAGCAGCTTAGACAGGGCTGAAAAACTGTTTTTT. Translation gives CASSLDRAEKLFF.

The CDR3 loop is CASDGQAYQPQHF. The CDR3, as DNA: TGTGCCAGTGACGGACAGGCTTATCAGCCCCAGCATTTT. The V gene is TRBV19, the J gene TRBJ1-5; 7 bases are a match to TRBD1. This CDR3 region has 13 residues. The V segment lost 8 bases and the J segment 5 bases; nucleotides outside the gene matches: 6. Germline V gives CDR1 LNHDA, CDR2 SQIVND (reference sequence).

This clone was counted only a few times. The chain carries TRBV25-1 and TRBJ1-2; unclear D gene. Germline CDR1 is MGHDK and CDR2 is SYGVNS. V lost 7 bases, J lost 8 bases, and 17 bases lay in between. CDR3 length equals 13 residues. CDR3 region: CASNLDGGGGYTF. For the CDR3, the DNA is TGTGCCAGCAACCTGGATGGAGGTGGAGGCTACACCTTC.

This clone was recorded once. The V call is TRBV10-1, the J call TRBJ2-7; the D gene is possibly TRBD1 (5 bases). Trimming pared 3 bases from V and 5 bases from J, leaving 14 bases between. Germline V gives CDR1 WNHNN, CDR2 SYGVQD (reference sequence). The CDR3 runs to 14 residues. The CDR3 DNA sequence: TGCGCCAGCAGTGAAAGGCCTTGGGGCGACGAGCAGTACTTC. It codes for CASSERPWGDEQYF.

This clone was observed a single time. The rearrangement joins TRBV2 to TRBJ1-1; possible D gene TRBD1, 5 bases. The V and J ends lost 2 bases and 2 bases respectively, with 12 bases between them. The length of the CDR3 is 15 residues. Germline V CDR1 and CDR2: SNHLY, FYNNEI. The CDR3 DNA reads as TGTGCCAGCAGTGAATCGGCGGGGCTCAACACTGAAGCTTTCTTT. Its translation: CASSESAGLNTEAFF.

The rearrangement links TRBV4-1 to TRBJ2-7; unclear D gene. Between the trimmed V and J ends, which lost 1 base and 7 bases, there was a span of 11 bases. Looked up from germline, CDR1 is MGHRA and CDR2 is YSYEKL. The CDR3 covers 13 residues. The CDR3 DNA follows: TGCGCCAGCAGCCAAGCCCCTGCCGGAGAGCAGTACTTC. Amino acids: CASSQAPAGEQYF.

The genes are TRBV5-1 and TRBJ2-5; either TRBD1 or TRBD2 may fit D (7 bases each). The CDR3 runs 14 residues. V lost 2 bases, J lost 4 bases, and 12 bases lay in between. Germline V gene lookup returns CDR1 SGHRS and CDR2 YFSETQ. The CDR3, as DNA: TGCGCCAGCAGCTTCACAGGGGAGGGAGAGACCCAGTACTTC. Protein sequence: CASSFTGEGETQYF. The whole variable domain, remainder taken from reference TRBV5-1 and TRBJ2-5, is KAGVTQTPRYLIKTRGQQVTLSCSPISGHRSVSWYQQTPGQGLQFLFEYFSETQRNKGNFPGRFSGRQFSNSRSEMNVSTLELGDSALYLCASSFTGEGETQYFGPGTRLLVL.

The chain uses TRBV6-1 and TRBJ2-7; a weak D match, TRBD2 (6 bases). The V and J ends lost 3 bases and 9 bases respectively, with 15 bases between them. Per the germline V gene, CDR1 is MNHNS and CDR2 is SASEGT. The CDR3 length is 13 residues. In nucleotides, the CDR3 is TGTGCCAGCAGTGACAGCGGGTCCCGACGGCAGTACTTC. Its protein is CASSDSGSRRQYF.

This chain connects TRBV5-6 to TRBJ2-1, with 11 bases fitting TRBD2. Per the germline V gene, CDR1 is SGHDT and CDR2 is YYEEEE. V dropped 3 bases and J dropped 6; count of bases not matched to a gene: 2. There are 14 residues in the CDR3. CDR3: CASSYSGRGNEQFF. The CDR3 nucleotides read TGTGCCAGCAGCTATAGCGGGAGGGGCAATGAGCAGTTCTTC.

The rearrangement links TRBV19 to TRBJ1-5; D remains unclear. Trimming removed 6 bases from V and 4 bases from J, with 10 bases in between. From germline, CDR1 is LNHDA and CDR2 SQIVND (reference sequence). The CDR3 is 13 residues long. The CDR3 DNA reads TGTGCCAGTAGATCCCCCAAAAATCAGCCCCAGCATTTT. It translates to CASRSPKNQPQHF.